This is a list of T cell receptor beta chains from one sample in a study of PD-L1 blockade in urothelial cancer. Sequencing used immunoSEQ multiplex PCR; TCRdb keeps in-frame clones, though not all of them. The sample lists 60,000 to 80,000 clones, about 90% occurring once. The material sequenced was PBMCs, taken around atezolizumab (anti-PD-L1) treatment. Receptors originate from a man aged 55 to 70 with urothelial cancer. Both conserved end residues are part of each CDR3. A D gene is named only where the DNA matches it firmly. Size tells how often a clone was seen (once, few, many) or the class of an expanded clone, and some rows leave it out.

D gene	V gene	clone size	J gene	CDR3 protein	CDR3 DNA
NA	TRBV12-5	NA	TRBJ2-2	CASGLGQTGELFF	TGTGCTAGTGGTTTGGGTCAAACCGGGGAGCTGTTTTTT
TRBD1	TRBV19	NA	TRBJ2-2	CASSKSPGQAIGELFF	TGTGCCAGTAGTAAAAGTCCGGGACAGGCGATAGGGGAGCTGTTTTTT
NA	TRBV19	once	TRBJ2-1	CASSIGSLLVHEQFF	TGTGCCAGTAGTATAGGCTCGCTCTTAGTCCATGAGCAGTTCTTC
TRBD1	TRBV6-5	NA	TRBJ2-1	CASNQGAGSHEQFF	TGTGCCAGCAATCAGGGGGCCGGCTCCCATGAGCAGTTCTTC
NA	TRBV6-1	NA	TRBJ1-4	CASSEVSRRGEKLFF	TGTGCCAGCAGTGAAGTCAGTCGGAGAGGGGAAAAACTGTTTTTT
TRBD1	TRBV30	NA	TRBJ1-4	CARGQGGEKLFF	TGTGCCCGCGGACAGGGTGGCGAAAAACTGTTTTTT
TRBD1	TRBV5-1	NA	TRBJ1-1	CASSWPGQVSLDEAFF	TGCGCCAGCAGCTGGCCGGGACAGGTCTCTCTCGACGAAGCTTTCTTT
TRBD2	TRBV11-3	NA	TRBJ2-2	CASSFGLAGGTGELFF	TGTGCCAGCAGCTTTGGGCTAGCGGGGGGTACCGGGGAGCTGTTTTTT
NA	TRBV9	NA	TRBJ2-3	CASSAHSSYTQYF	TGTGCCAGCAGCGCGCACTCCTCGTATACGCAGTATTTT
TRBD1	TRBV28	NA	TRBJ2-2	CASRRDSITGELFF	TGTGCCAGCCGCCGGGACAGCATAACCGGGGAGCTGTTTTTT
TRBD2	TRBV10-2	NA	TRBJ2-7	CASSKDGTSGNYEQYF	TGCGCCAGCAGCAAAGACGGGACTAGCGGGAACTACGAGCAGTACTTC
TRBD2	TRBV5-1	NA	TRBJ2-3	CASSVGREGPTDTQYF	TGCGCCAGCAGCGTGGGTCGGGAGGGCCCCACAGATACGCAGTATTTT
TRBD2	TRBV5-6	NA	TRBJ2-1	CASSLLGAGEIYEQFF	TGTGCCAGCAGCCTCTTAGGGGCGGGAGAGATATATGAGCAGTTCTTC
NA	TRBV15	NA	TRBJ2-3	CATSRPGLSTDTQYF	TGTGCCACCAGCCGACCGGGTCTAAGCACAGATACGCAGTATTTT
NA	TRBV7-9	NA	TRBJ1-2	CASSQDGYRDYGYTF	TGTGCCAGCAGCCAGGACGGCTACAGGGACTATGGCTACACCTTC
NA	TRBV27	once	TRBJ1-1	CASSPGRQNTEAFF	TGTGCCAGCAGCCCGGGGAGGCAGAACACTGAAGCTTTCTTT
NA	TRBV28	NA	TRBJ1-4	CASTLRGGLVGEKLFF	TGTGCCAGCACCTTAAGGGGGGGCCTGGTAGGTGAAAAACTGTTTTTT
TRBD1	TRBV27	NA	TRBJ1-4	CASSGTATNEKLFF	TGTGCCAGCAGTGGGACAGCCACTAATGAAAAACTGTTTTTT
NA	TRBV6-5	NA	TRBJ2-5	CASRDGSQLTQYF	TGTGCCAGTCGGGATGGCAGCCAGCTTACCCAGTACTTC
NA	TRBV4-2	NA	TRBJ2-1	CASSPGRGDGNEQFF	TGTGCCAGCAGCCCCGGGCGGGGCGACGGCAATGAGCAGTTCTTC
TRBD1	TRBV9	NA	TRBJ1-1	CASSETGRTEAFF	TGTGCCAGCAGCGAGACAGGGCGCACTGAAGCTTTCTTT
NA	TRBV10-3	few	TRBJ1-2	CAISDQALGYTF	TGTGCCATCAGTGATCAAGCATTGGGCTACACCTTC
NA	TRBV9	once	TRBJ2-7	CASSSGSLTYEQYF	TGTGCCAGCAGCTCAGGATCTCTTACCTACGAGCAGTACTTC
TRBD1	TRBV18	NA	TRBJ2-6	CASSPSADRGRGPGANVLTF	TGTGCCAGCTCACCATCTGCGGACAGGGGGCGAGGTCCTGGGGCCAACGTCCTGACTTTC
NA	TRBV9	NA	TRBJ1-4	CASSVGGLTNEKLFF	TGTGCCAGCAGCGTAGGGGGACTGACTAATGAAAAACTGTTTTTT
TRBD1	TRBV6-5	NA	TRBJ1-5	CASRQTGVGQPQHF	TGTGCCAGCAGACAGACAGGGGTCGGTCAGCCCCAGCATTTT
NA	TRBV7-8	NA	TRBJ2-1	CASSLGTKYNEQFF	TGTGCCAGCAGCTTAGGGACAAAGTACAATGAGCAGTTCTTC
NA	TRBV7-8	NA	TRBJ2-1	CASSAARSYNEQFF	TGTGCCAGCAGCGCCGCTAGGTCCTACAATGAGCAGTTCTTC
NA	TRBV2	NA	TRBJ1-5	CASRYQTSNQPQHF	TGTGCCAGCAGGTACCAGACAAGCAATCAGCCCCAGCATTTT
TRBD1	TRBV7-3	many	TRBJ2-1	CASSPRQGRYNEQFF	TGTGCCAGCAGCCCCAGACAGGGGAGGTACAATGAGCAGTTCTTC
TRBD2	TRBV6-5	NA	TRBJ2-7	CASSPPLAGLYEQYF	TGTGCCAGCAGTCCCCCCCTAGCGGGACTCTACGAGCAGTACTTC
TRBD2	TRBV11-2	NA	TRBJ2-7	CASSLFTSGSREQYF	TGTGCCAGCAGCTTATTTACTAGCGGGAGTAGGGAGCAGTACTTC
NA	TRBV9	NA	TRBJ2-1	CASSVVSRVDNEQFF	TGTGCCAGCAGCGTAGTAAGCCGGGTAGACAATGAGCAGTTCTTC
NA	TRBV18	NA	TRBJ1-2	CASSPGRGNYGYTF	TGTGCCAGCTCACCTGGAAGGGGTAACTATGGCTACACCTTC
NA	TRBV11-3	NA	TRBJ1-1	CASSSGLNEAFF	TGTGCCAGCAGCTCAGGACTTAATGAAGCTTTCTTT
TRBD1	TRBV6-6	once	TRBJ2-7	CASTKGAGSSYEQYF	TGTGCCAGCACTAAGGGGGCGGGCAGCTCCTACGAGCAGTACTTC
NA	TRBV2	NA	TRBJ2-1	CASSRDFSGEQFF	TGTGCCAGCAGTCGGGACTTTTCAGGTGAGCAGTTCTTC
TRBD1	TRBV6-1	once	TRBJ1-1	CASSEQGQALNTEAFF	TGTGCCAGCAGTGAACAAGGACAGGCCCTGAACACTGAAGCTTTCTTT
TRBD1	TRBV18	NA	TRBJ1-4	CASSRGTGDNEKLFF	TGTGCCAGCTCACGTGGGACAGGGGATAATGAAAAACTGTTTTTT
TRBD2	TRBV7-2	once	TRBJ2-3	CASSPGLAGGTDTQYF	TGTGCCAGCAGCCCCGGACTAGCGGGAGGTACAGATACGCAGTATTTT
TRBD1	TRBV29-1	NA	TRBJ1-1	CSVEPQDRGSTEAFF	TGCAGCGTTGAACCCCAGGACAGGGGTTCCACTGAAGCTTTCTTT
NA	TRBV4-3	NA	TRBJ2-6	CASSPRQVSSGANVLTF	TGCGCCAGCAGCCCCCGACAGGTTTCCTCTGGGGCCAACGTCCTGACTTTC
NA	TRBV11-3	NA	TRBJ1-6	CASSLDRTLVGDSPLHF	TGTGCCAGCAGTCTGGACAGAACCTTGGTAGGGGATTCACCCCTCCACTTT
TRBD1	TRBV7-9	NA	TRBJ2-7	CASSPDRAHEQYF	TGTGCCAGCAGCCCCGACAGGGCCCACGAGCAGTACTTC
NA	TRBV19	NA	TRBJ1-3	CASSTTGTGNTIYF	TGTGCCAGTAGTACTACAGGGACTGGAAACACCATATATTTT
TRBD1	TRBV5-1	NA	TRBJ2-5	CASSSWDRGETQYF	TGCGCCAGCAGCTCGTGGGACAGGGGGGAGACCCAGTACTTC